This TCR beta chain was retrieved from a study of blood T cell repertoires in COVID-19. Study summary: Both acute and convalescent COVID-19 samples were obtained from the United States, Italy and Spain. Sample material is recorded as cDNA or gDNA derived from T cells, B-cell-depleted T cells, or PBMCs.

Recruited during active infection, patients (from Seattle) were subsequently followed longitudinally. As processed by the authors: The authors estimated nucleated cell counts from reference gene primer amplification. The assay was immunoSEQ multiplex PCR, and TCRdb's table has in-frame clones only and misses some. V, J and clone size reflect that table, while D and trimming were determined from the DNA. Of roughly 170,000 clones in the sample, roughly 84% were seen once. The germline CDR1 and CDR2 sequences are SGHAT and FQNNGV. This CDR3 is 13 amino acids long. V was shortened by 1 base and J by 4 bases, with 6 bases between the two germline ends.

The sequencing input was peripheral blood. The chain is built from TRBV11-2 and TRBJ2-3; TRBD2 is a possible D gene (6 bases). The clonotype comes from a woman in her 50s with COVID-19, enrolled during active disease. The CDR3 nucleotides read TGTGCCAGCAGCTTAGGGGGGGCAGATACGCAGTATTTT. Amino acid sequence: CASSLGGADTQYF.